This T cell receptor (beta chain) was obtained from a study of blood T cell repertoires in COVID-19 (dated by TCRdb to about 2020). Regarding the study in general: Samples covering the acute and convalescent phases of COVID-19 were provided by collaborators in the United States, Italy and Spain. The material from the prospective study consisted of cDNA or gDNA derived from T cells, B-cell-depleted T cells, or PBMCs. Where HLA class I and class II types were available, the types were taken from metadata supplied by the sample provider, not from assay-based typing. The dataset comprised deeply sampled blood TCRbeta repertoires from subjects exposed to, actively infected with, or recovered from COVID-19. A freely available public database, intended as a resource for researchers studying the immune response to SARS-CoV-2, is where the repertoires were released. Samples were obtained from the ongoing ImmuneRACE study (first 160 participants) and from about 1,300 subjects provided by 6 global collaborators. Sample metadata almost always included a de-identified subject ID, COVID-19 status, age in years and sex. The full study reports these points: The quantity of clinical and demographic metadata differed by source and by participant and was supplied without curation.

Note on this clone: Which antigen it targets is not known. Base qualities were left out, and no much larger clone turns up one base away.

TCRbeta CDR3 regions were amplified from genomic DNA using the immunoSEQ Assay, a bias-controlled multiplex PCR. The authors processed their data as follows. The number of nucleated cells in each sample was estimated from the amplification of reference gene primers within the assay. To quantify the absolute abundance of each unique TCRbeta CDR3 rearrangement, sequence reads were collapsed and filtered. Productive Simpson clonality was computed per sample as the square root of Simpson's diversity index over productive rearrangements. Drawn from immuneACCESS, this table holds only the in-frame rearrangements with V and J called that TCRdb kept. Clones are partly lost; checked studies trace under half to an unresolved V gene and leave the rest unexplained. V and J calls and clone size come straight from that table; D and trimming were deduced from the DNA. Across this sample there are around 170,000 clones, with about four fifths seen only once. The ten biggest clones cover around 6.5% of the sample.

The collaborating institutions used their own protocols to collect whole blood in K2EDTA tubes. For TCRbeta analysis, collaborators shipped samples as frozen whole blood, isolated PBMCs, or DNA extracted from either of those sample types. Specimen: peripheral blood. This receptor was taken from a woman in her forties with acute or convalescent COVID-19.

The nucleotide sequence is TGTGCCAGCAACCGAGCGGGGGGATATACATTTACCCCTAGCACAGATACGCAGTATTTT. This codes for CASNRAGGYTFTPSTDTQYF. The chain is assembled from TRBV28 and TRBJ2-3; 9 nucleotides in the junction match TRBD2. Compared with germline, V lacks 7 bases and J lacks 0 bases; bases without a gene match: 20. CDR1 and CDR2 were assigned from the germline V gene as MDHEN and SYDVKM. The CDR3 measures 20 amino acids from cysteine to phenylalanine. The DNA shown is the 60-base CDR3, in frame from base 1. With the rest looked up from the reference TRBV28 and TRBJ2-3 genes rather than sequenced, the full variable domain is DVKVTQSSRYLVKRTGEKVFLECVQDMDHENMFWYRQDPGLGLRLIYFSYDVKMKEKGDIPEGYSVSREKKERFSLILESASTNQTSMYLCASNRAGGYTFTPSTDTQYFGPGTRLTVL.